What follows are 18 T cell receptor beta chains derived from one specimen sequenced in a study of cytomegalovirus exposure and HLA in healthy donors. The PCR employed 60 Vbeta primers together with 13 Jbeta primers. Data came from immunoSEQ multiplex PCR; TCRdb stores just in-frame clones and leaves some out. The sample contains some 180,000 clones, over 75% of which appear only once. The sequenced material came from PBMCs. The receptor source for this set is a male donor in good health and CMV-seronegative.

This clone came up a few times. The V call is TRBV7-8, the J call TRBJ1-6, with TRBD1 matching over 10 bases. CDR1 is SGHVS and CDR2 is FQNEAQ in the germline V gene. V shed 5 bases and J 3 bases; nucleotides not matched to a gene: 7. This CDR3 is built from 17 residues. CDR3 nucleotides: TGTGCCAGCAGCGGGAGACAGGGGGCGGTCTATAATTCACCCCTCCACTTT. Its protein product is CASSGRQGAVYNSPLHF.

The V and J genes are TRBV7-7 and TRBJ2-1, with 9 bases matching TRBD1. J lost 12 bases, V lost 1 base, and 10 bases had no gene match. Germline V gene lookup returns CDR1 SSHAT and CDR2 FNYEAQ (reference sequence). The length of the CDR3 is 15 residues. In DNA, the CDR3 is TGTGCCAGCAGCTTAGACGGACAGGGGTCGGGGGGGCAGTTCTTC. Its translation: CASSLDGQGSGGQFF.

The chain links TRBV18 to TRBJ2-3; D not resolved. Trimming cost V 2 bases and J 3 bases, with 3 bases left between them. Germline V gene sequence: CDR1 KGHSH, CDR2 LQKENI. The CDR3 contains 12 residues. The CDR3 loop is CASSPTTDTQYF. The CDR3 nucleotides read TGTGCCAGCTCACCAACTACAGATACGCAGTATTTT.

In this sample, this clone turned up a few times. The CDR3 DNA reads TGCAGCGTAGCGACAGGCGCCTATAATTCACCCCTCCACTTT. This sequence encodes CSVATGAYNSPLHF. The chain employs TRBV29-1 and TRBJ1-6; possible D gene TRBD1, 6 bases. Germline V gene data show CDR1 as SQVTM and CDR2 as ANQGSEA. The V end was cut by 6 bases, the J end by 2 bases, with 11 bases between. This CDR3 comprises 14 residues.

The chain combines TRBV19 with TRBJ2-7; 10 positions agree with TRBD2. CDR3 length: 19 amino acids. The junction had 17 bases not matched to a gene; V was cut back by 5 bases and J by 1 base. Germline V gene lookup returns CDR1 LNHDA and CDR2 SQIVND (reference sequence). This CDR3 reads CASSLKGLLGLAASYEQYF. DNA of the CDR3: TGTGCCAGTAGTCTCAAGGGACTCCTTGGACTAGCGGCTTCCTACGAGCAGTACTTC.

This clone occurred once. This chain uses TRBV5-5 with TRBJ2-2; 8 bases line up with TRBD1. From germline, CDR1 is SGHKS and CDR2 YYEKEE (reference sequence). The CDR3 length is 15 residues. J was trimmed by 1 base and V by 3 bases; bases with no gene match: 2. The CDR3 DNA reads TGTGCCAGCAGCTGGGGGACAGGGAACACCGGGGAGCTGTTTTTT. Its protein is CASSWGTGNTGELFF.

The V gene is TRBV2, the J gene TRBJ1-3; D not certain. CDR1 SNHLY and CDR2 FYNNEI come from the germline V gene. This CDR3 comprises 16 residues. Trimming shortened V by 3 bases and J by 0 bases, and 12 bases separated the two germline ends. CDR3 nucleotides: TGTGCCAGCAGTGACGAGGGAAGAAGCTCTGGAAACACCATATATTTT. Protein: CASSDEGRSSGNTIYF.

The chain uses TRBV6-5 and TRBJ2-3; TRBD1 agrees at 11 bases. Germline CDR1 and CDR2: MNHEY and SVGAGI. The trim removed 4 bases at V and 5 bases at J, leaving 8 bases unmatched. The CDR3 extends over 16 amino acids. The CDR3 DNA follows: TGTGCCAGCAGTTTAACGGACAGGGGGCTGGGAGATACGCAGTATTTT. Amino acid sequence: CASSLTDRGLGDTQYF.

The V gene is TRBV4-1, the J gene TRBJ1-6; 7 bases are shared with TRBD1. CDR3 length: 16 amino acids. V gave up 0 bases and J gave up 6 bases; unmatched junction bases: 5. The V gene's germline CDR1 is MGHRA and CDR2 YSYEKL. CDR3 region: CASSQEGQGGNSPLHF. The CDR3, as DNA: TGCGCCAGCAGCCAAGAGGGGCAGGGGGGTAATTCACCCCTCCACTTT.

This clone has only one observation. The chain is built from TRBV2 and TRBJ1-2; possibly TRBD1 for D (6 bases). This CDR3 is 17 amino acids long. The germline V gene encodes CDR1 SNHLY and CDR2 FYNNEI. V lost 6 bases and J 2 bases, leaving 22 bases between the germline ends. As DNA, the CDR3 is TGTGCCAGCAGCGATTGGGGGGGGGCAGGGAGAAACTATGGCTACACCTTC. It codes for CASSDWGGAGRNYGYTF.

The chain employs TRBV7-6 and TRBJ2-3; D unresolved. Germline-derived CDR1 and CDR2 are SGHVS and FNYEAQ. Trimming stripped 1 base from V and 0 bases from J, with 8 bases between. The CDR3 spans 15 residues. The CDR3 loop reads CASSLVAESTDTQYF. CDR3 DNA sequence: TGTGCCAGCAGCTTAGTGGCGGAGAGCACAGATACGCAGTATTTT.

In nucleotides, the CDR3 is TGTGCCTGGAGTGTATCACAGGCTGGCTACACCTTC. Protein: CAWSVSQAGYTF. The chain has TRBV30 and TRBJ1-2; D might be TRBD1 (5 bases). The CDR3 runs 12 residues. In germline, CDR1 is GTSNPN, CDR2 SVGIG (reference sequence). The germline V and J ends were trimmed by 0 bases and 7 bases, with 9 bases remaining between them.

DNA of the CDR3: TGCAGCGCCGGACAGGGGGCCATGGAGACCCAGTACTTC. Encoded protein: CSAGQGAMETQYF. J is TRBJ2-5 and V is TRBV29-1; 11 bases are shared with TRBD1. Unmatched junction bases numbered 6, after V lost 7 bases and J lost 5 bases. Germline V lookup: CDR1 SQVTM, CDR2 ANQGSEA. This CDR3 spans 13 amino acids.

V usage is TRBV7-2 and J usage is TRBJ1-2; possible D gene TRBD1, 5 bases. The CDR3 contains 14 residues. V was trimmed by 7 bases and J by 6 bases, leaving 18 bases between them. Germline V gives CDR1 SGHTA, CDR2 FQGNSA. CDR3 sequence reads: CASKITPWGDGYTF. CDR3 DNA sequence: TGTGCCAGCAAAATCACACCGTGGGGGGATGGCTACACCTTC.

The V gene is TRBV19, the J gene TRBJ1-1, with 10 bases fitting TRBD1. CDR3 length equals 14 residues. Germline values: CDR1 LNHDA, CDR2 SQIVND (reference sequence). V gave up 4 bases and J gave up 7 bases; unmatched junction bases: 6. The CDR3 region has the DNA TGTGCCAGTAGTAAAATTGACAGGGGGCTTGAAGCTTTCTTT. Protein: CASSKIDRGLEAFF.

This clone has only a few counts. V and J are TRBV5-1 and TRBJ1-6, with D maybe TRBD1 (5 bases). Germline V CDR1 and CDR2: SGHRS, YFSETQ. Trimming took off 5 bases at V and 6 bases at J, with 18 bases between the two ends. The CDR3 is 16 amino acids. The CDR3 DNA is TGCGCCAGCAGGGACGACCGGGGGAGTCCTAATTCACCCCTCCACTTT. Protein sequence: CASRDDRGSPNSPLHF. Using reference TRBV5-1 and TRBJ1-6 for the parts outside the CDR3, the full variable domain is KAGVTQTPRYLIKTRGQQVTLSCSPISGHRSVSWYQQTPGQGLQFLFEYFSETQRNKGNFPGRFSGRQFSNSRSEMNVSTLELGDSALYLCASRDDRGSPNSPLHFGNGTRLTVT.

This clone is a singleton in its sample. CDR3 sequence: CASRDRGFYGYTF. The CDR3 DNA is TGTGCCAGCCGGGACAGGGGTTTCTATGGCTACACCTTC. This chain connects TRBV19 to TRBJ1-2; 10 nucleotides align to TRBD1. The V gene end was trimmed by 9 bases and the J gene end by 4 bases; junction bases not matched to a gene: 5. This CDR3 comprises 13 residues. The germline V gene has CDR1 LNHDA and CDR2 SQIVND (reference sequence).

The J gene is TRBJ1-5, the V gene TRBV7-2; weak D call: TRBD1 (6 bases). CDR3 size: 12 residues. Trimming stripped 1 base from V and 9 bases from J, with 7 bases between. CDR1 and CDR2 (germline): SGHTA, FQGNSA. CDR3 sequence reads: CASSLGGPPQHF. CDR3 DNA sequence: TGTGCCAGCAGCTTAGGGGGGCCGCCCCAGCATTTT.